These 11 T cell receptor beta chains originate from one sample sequenced in a study of cytomegalovirus exposure and HLA in healthy donors. Primers included in the PCR were 60 Vbeta and 13 Jbeta primers. Libraries were prepared by immunoSEQ multiplex PCR; TCRdb keeps only in-frame clonotypes and omits some of them. The table records some 180,000 clones, about 81% of them present only once. Sequenced: PBMCs. These receptors originate from a man between 40 and 49 years old in good health and CMV-seronegative.

This clone was detected once. The rearrangement uses TRBV4-1 and TRBJ1-6, with 10 bases lining up with TRBD1. CDR1 MGHRA and CDR2 YSYEKL come from the germline V gene. J was trimmed by 1 base and V by 4 bases; bases with no gene match: 10. The CDR3 has 19 residues. The DNA for the CDR3 is TGCGCCAGCAGCCCTACAATGGACAGGGGGAAATCCTATAATTCACCCCTCCACTTT. As protein: CASSPTMDRGKSYNSPLHF.

The chain employs TRBV2 and TRBJ2-7; D gene uncertain. Per germline, CDR1 SNHLY and CDR2 FYNNEI. V was trimmed by 8 bases and J by 4 bases, leaving 12 bases between them. The CDR3 extends over 12 amino acids. The CDR3 sequence is CASAGEVYEQYF. For the CDR3, the DNA is TGTGCCAGCGCCGGAGAAGTTTACGAGCAGTACTTC. Using reference TRBV2 and TRBJ2-7 for the parts outside the CDR3, the full variable domain is EPEVTQTPSHQVTQMGQEVILRCVPISNHLYFYWYRQILGQKVEFLVSFYNNEISEKSEIFDDQFSVERPDGSNFTLKIRSTKLEDSAMYFCASAGEVYEQYFGPGTRLTVT.

The J gene is TRBJ2-1, the V gene TRBV9, with 7 bases that match TRBD2. Germline assignment: CDR1 SGDLS and CDR2 YYNGEE. V shed 2 bases, J shed 1 base, and the junction held 18 bases outside the gene matches. This CDR3 has 20 amino acids. In nucleotides, the CDR3 is TGTGCCAGCAGCGTGCTGGGGAACCCCCCTCGAGCGGGGTCCTACAATGAGCAGTTCTTC. It codes for CASSVLGNPPRAGSYNEQFF.

This clone has only a few counts. The chain is built from TRBV29-1 and TRBJ2-3; D remains ambiguous. Germline V gene lookup returns CDR1 SQVTM and CDR2 ANQGSEA. This CDR3 has 12 amino acids. V lost 6 bases, J lost 6 bases, and 13 bases lay in between. CDR3 in DNA: TGCAGCGTCGTAATCCCGGTCGATACGCAGTATTTT. Its protein product is CSVVIPVDTQYF.

The CDR3 bases are TGTGCCAGCAGCCGGACAGGGGACACTGAAGCTTTCTTT. This sequence encodes CASSRTGDTEAFF. The genes are TRBV7-9 and TRBJ1-1; 9 nucleotides align to TRBD1. Germline V gives CDR1 SEHNR, CDR2 FQNEAQ (reference sequence). V trimming: 5 bases; J trimming: 3 bases; junction bases outside the gene matches: 1. The CDR3 totals 13 residues.

J is TRBJ2-7 and V is TRBV5-1; no reliable D call. Germline CDR1 is SGHRS and CDR2 is YFSETQ. V was clipped by 0 bases and J by 7 bases, with 17 bases between them. There are 15 residues in the CDR3. As DNA, the CDR3 is TGCGCCAGCAGCTTGGTAAGGCAGCCAAAGGAGGAGCAGTACTTC. It encodes CASSLVRQPKEEQYF.

This clone was seen a few times. The gene calls are TRBV10-3 and TRBJ1-2, with TRBD1 matching 8 bases. The germline gives CDR1 ENHRY, CDR2 SYGVKD. Trimming took 3 bases from V and 1 from J; bases not matched to a gene: 7. There are 16 residues in the CDR3. The CDR3 coding sequence is TGTGCCATCAGTGACCCCGGCAGGGGGCTTAACTATGGCTACACCTTC. Translation gives CAISDPGRGLNYGYTF.

In this sample, this clone turned up a few times. The J gene is TRBJ1-1, the V gene TRBV11-2; D is unresolved. The CDR3 loop spans 12 amino acids. V lost 3 bases and J 10 bases, leaving 12 bases between the germline ends. Germline values: CDR1 SGHAT, CDR2 FQNNGV. The CDR3 loop reads CASSFSGVSAFF. CDR3 in DNA: TGTGCCAGCAGCTTTTCCGGGGTTTCAGCTTTCTTT.

The rearrangement joins TRBV2 to TRBJ1-5; D is possibly TRBD1 (5 bases). Germline values: CDR1 SNHLY, CDR2 FYNNEI. The CDR3 has 14 residues. V was cut by 0 bases and J by 4 bases, with 7 bases left in between. For the CDR3, the DNA is TGTGCCAGCAGTGAAGCGACAGCAAATCAGCCCCAGCATTTT. Amino acid sequence: CASSEATANQPQHF.

CDR3 protein: CASSGWQTSTDTQYF. The CDR3 DNA follows: TGTGCCAGCAGTGGCTGGCAGACTAGCACAGATACGCAGTATTTT. The rearrangement joins TRBV2 to TRBJ2-3; D is unclear. The CDR3 is 15 amino acids. In germline, CDR1 is SNHLY, CDR2 FYNNEI. V gave up 4 bases and J gave up 0 bases, with 11 bases separating them.

This rearrangement joins TRBV4-1 to TRBJ2-3, with unresolved D. V lost 2 bases, J lost 0 bases, and 9 bases lay in between. The V gene's germline CDR1 is MGHRA and CDR2 YSYEKL. The CDR3 length is 15 residues. The CDR3 DNA reads TGCGCCAGCAGCCAATTGGGCCTCAGCACAGATACGCAGTATTTT. This sequence encodes CASSQLGLSTDTQYF.